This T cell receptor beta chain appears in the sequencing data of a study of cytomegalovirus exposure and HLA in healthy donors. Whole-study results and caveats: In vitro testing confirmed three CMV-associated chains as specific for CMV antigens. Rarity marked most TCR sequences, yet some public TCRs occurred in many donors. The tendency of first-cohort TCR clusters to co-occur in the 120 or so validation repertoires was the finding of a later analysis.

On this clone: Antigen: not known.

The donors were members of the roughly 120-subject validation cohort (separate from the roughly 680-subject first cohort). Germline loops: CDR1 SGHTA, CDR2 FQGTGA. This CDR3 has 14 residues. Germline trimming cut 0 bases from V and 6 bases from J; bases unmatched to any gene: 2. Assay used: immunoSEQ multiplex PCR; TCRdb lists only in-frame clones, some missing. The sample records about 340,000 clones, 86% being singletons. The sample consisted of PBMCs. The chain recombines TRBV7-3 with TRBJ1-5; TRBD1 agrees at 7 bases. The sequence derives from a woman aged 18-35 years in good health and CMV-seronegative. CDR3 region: CASSLTGGGQPQHF. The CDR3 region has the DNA TGTGCCAGCAGCTTAACAGGGGGCGGTCAGCCCCAGCATTTT.